The sample holds a few counts of the clone carrying this T cell receptor beta chain. Its specificity is unknown. This sample is part of a study of beta chain features in type 1 diabetes. Study outcomes and limitations: Insertion counts at VDJ junctions were lower in type 1 diabetes patients, who also showed more deletions there. Significant though moderate, a shortening of TCRB CDR3s appeared in all four CD4+ subsets of Type 1 diabetes patients. cDNA-based reads could over-represent cells with high TCR expression.

Every bit of the isolated RNA underwent reverse transcription, so sequencing read expressed TCRB transcripts. TCRdb keeps only in-frame clones here, not all; method: immunoSEQ multiplex PCR. The sample has around 300,000 clones, approximately 16% seen once. CD4+ cells of the naive, central memory, regulatory and stem cell-like memory types were sorted via CD45RO/CCR7/CD25/CD127/CD95/CD27. All of the sorted populations showed purity greater than 95%. The TCR sequence derives from a man younger than 35 with type 1 diabetes. Sample: naive CD4+ T cells from blood.

CDR3 nucleotide sequence: TGTGCCAGCAGCTTAGTGGGGGCCACAGATACGCAGTATTTT. Translation: CASSLVGATDTQYF. The chain employs TRBV11-2 and TRBJ2-3, with D possibly TRBD1 on 6 matching bases. From germline, CDR1 is SGHAT and CDR2 FQNNGV. The germline V and J ends were trimmed by 1 base and 2 bases, with 7 bases remaining between them. This CDR3 contains 14 residues.